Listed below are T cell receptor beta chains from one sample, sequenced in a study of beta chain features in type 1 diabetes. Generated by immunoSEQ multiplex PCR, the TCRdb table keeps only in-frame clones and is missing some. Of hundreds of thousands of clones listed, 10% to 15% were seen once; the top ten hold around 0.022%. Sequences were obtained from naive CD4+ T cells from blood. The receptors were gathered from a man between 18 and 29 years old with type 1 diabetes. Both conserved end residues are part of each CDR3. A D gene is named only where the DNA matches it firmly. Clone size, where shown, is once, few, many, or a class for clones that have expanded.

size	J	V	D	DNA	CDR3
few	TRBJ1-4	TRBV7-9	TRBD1	TGTGCCAGCAGCCGTTCGGCCGGGACAGGGAATGAAAAACTGTTTTTT	CASSRSAGTGNEKLFF
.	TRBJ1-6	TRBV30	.	TGTGCCTGGAGTGTACTCAGGGGCTGGGATAATTCACCCCTCCACTTT	CAWSVLRGWDNSPLHF
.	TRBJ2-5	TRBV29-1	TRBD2	TGCAGCGTTGAAAGGCTAGCGGGGGGGCAACAAGAGACCCAGTACTTC	CSVERLAGGQQETQYF
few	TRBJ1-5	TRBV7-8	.	TGTGCCAGCAGTCAGGACAGCCAAAGGCCCCAGCATTTT	CASSQDSQRPQHF
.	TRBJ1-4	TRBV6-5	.	TGTGCCAGCAGGGAGGGGCAGATTAATGAAAAACTGTTTTTT	CASREGQINEKLFF
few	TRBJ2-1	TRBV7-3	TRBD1	TGTGCCAGCAGCTCACCGGGACAGGGATTGAATGAGCAGTTCTTC	CASSSPGQGLNEQFF
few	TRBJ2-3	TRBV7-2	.	TGTGCCAGCAGCTTAGCGCATGTAGGACCCCCCACAGATACGCAGTATTTT	CASSLAHVGPPTDTQYF
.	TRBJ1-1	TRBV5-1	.	TGCGCCAGCAGCGGGATTCAGGGTCAAGCTGAAGCTTTCTTT	CASSGIQGQAEAFF
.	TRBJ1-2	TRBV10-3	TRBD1	TGTGCCATGTCCGGGACAGGTTCAAACTATGGCTACACCTTC	CAMSGTGSNYGYTF
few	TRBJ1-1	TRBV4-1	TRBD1	TGCGCCAGCAGCCTCTTGGGGGTACAGGGGGCTGGGAACACTGAAGCTTTCTTT	CASSLLGVQGAGNTEAFF
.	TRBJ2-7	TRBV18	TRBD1	TGTGCCAGCTCACTCGGGACCGGGACAGGAAACGAGCAGTACTTC	CASSLGTGTGNEQYF
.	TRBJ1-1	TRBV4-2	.	TGTGCCAGCAGCCAAGATTACCACGGGTACACTGAAGCTTTCTTT	CASSQDYHGYTEAFF
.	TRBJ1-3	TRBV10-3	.	TGTGCCATCAGTTCACAAACAGTCTCTGGAAACACCATATATTTT	CAISSQTVSGNTIYF
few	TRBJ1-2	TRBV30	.	TGTGCCTGGAGTCTCGGGGGCTATGGCTACACCTTC	CAWSLGGYGYTF
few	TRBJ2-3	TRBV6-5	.	TGTGCCAGTACCCGAGAAGGCTACAGCACAGATACGCAGTATTTT	CASTREGYSTDTQYF
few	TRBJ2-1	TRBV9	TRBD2	TGTGCCAGCAGCGTTGGACTAGCGAACAATGAGCAGTTCTTC	CASSVGLANNEQFF
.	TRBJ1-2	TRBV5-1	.	TGCGCCAGCAGCTTGGAATGGGACGCCGCTAACTATGGCTACACCTTC	CASSLEWDAANYGYTF
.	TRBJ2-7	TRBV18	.	TGTGCCAGCTCCCCAGAGAACTCCTACGAGCAGTACTTC	CASSPENSYEQYF
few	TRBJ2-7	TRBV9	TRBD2	TGTGCCAGCAGCCGCTCTCCCCTCGGACTAGCGGGGGACGAGCAGTACTTC	CASSRSPLGLAGDEQYF
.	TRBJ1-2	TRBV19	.	TGTGCCAGTAGTCAGGAGCCATCCTATGGCTACACCTTC	CASSQEPSYGYTF
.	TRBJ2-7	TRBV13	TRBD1	TGTGCCAGCAGCGCTGACCCGGGACAGGGAGCCGAGCAGTACTTC	CASSADPGQGAEQYF
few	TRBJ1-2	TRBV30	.	TGTGCCTGGAAAGGGACACATATCTACACCTTC	CAWKGTHIYTF
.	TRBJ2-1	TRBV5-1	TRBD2	TGCGCCAGCAGCGAGCAGCGGGGGCCATACTACAATGAGCAGTTCTTC	CASSEQRGPYYNEQFF
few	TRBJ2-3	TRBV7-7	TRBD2	TGTGCTAGCAGCCCTCTAGCGGGGGGGCAAATAGATACGCAGTATTTT	CASSPLAGGQIDTQYF
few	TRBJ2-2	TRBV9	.	TGTGCCAGCAAGGGTGAAGCCGGGGAGCTGTTTTTT	CASKGEAGELFF
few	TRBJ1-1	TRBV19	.	TGTGCCAGTAGTAATCCCGGCAGTGAAGCTTTCTTT	CASSNPGSEAFF
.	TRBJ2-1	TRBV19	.	TGTGCCAGTAGCCCGGCCGGGGTCGTCAATGAGCAGTTCTTC	CASSPAGVVNEQFF
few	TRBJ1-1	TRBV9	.	TGTGCCAGCAGCGTCCAGGGAAGGGCGAACACTGAAGCTTTCTTT	CASSVQGRANTEAFF
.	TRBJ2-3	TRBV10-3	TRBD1	TGTGCCATCAGTGTACACCCCAGGGAACAGGGGGGCACAGATACGCAGTATTTT	CAISVHPREQGGTDTQYF
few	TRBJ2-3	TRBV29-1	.	TGCAGCGCCGCGGTGGGGGCAGATACGCAGTATTTT	CSAAVGADTQYF
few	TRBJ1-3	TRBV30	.	TGTGCCTGGGAGACTCTCAACTCTGGAAACACCATATATTTT	CAWETLNSGNTIYF
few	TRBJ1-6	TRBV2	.	TGTGCCAGCAAATCCAGAGAGGATTCACCCCTCCACTTT	CASKSREDSPLHF
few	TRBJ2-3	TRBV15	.	TGTGCCACCAGCAGTCGAACGGGGTCCACAGATACGCAGTATTTT	CATSSRTGSTDTQYF
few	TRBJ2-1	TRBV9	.	TGTGCCAGCAGCGTAGATGCTGAGACAATCCATGAGCAGTTCTTC	CASSVDAETIHEQFF
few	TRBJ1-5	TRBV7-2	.	TGTGCCAGCAGCTTAGAAGGTAGCAATCAGCCCCAGCATTTT	CASSLEGSNQPQHF
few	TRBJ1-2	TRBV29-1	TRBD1	TGCAGCGTTCCGGACAGGGTGGGTGGCTACACCTTC	CSVPDRVGGYTF
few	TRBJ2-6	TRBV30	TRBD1	TGTGCCTGCCTGGGACAGGGCCCCGTCTCTGGGGCCAACGTCCTGACTTTC	CACLGQGPVSGANVLTF
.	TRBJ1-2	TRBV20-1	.	TGCAGTGCTAGAGATTGGGGGCGTTCCACCTTC	CSARDWGRSTF
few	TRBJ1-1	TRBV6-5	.	TGTGCCAGCAGTTACTCGTCCGGGGTACGAAACACTGAAGCTTTCTTT	CASSYSSGVRNTEAFF
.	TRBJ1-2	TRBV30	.	TGTGCCTGGAGTGTACAAGGCACGGGACTATACGGCTACACCTTC	CAWSVQGTGLYGYTF
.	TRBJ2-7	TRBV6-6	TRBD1	TGTGCCATCAGCCCCGGGACAGGGTACGAGCAGTACTTC	CAISPGTGYEQYF
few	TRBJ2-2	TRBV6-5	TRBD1	TGTGCCAGCAGTTCGGGACAGTTCACCGGGGAGCTGTTTTTT	CASSSGQFTGELFF
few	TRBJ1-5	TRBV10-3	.	TGTGCCATCAGTGACCCAAGGGCGGGGAGTAATCAGCCCCAGCATTTT	CAISDPRAGSNQPQHF
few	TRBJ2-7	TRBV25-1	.	TGTGCCAGCGACCCGGGACAAAATTCCTACGAGCAGTACTTC	CASDPGQNSYEQYF
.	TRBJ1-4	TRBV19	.	TGTGCCAGTAGTGACCGGTCTAATGAAAAACTGTTTTTT	CASSDRSNEKLFF
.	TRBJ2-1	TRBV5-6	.	TGTGCCAGCAGCTTTTGGGCAGACTACAATGAGCAGTTCTTC	CASSFWADYNEQFF
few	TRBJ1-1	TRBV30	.	TGTGCCTGGAGTGGCCAGGGAGATACTGAAGCTTTCTTT	CAWSGQGDTEAFF
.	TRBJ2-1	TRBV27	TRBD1	TGTGCCACCATTCGGGACAGGGAAGGTGAGCAGTTCTTC	CATIRDREGEQFF
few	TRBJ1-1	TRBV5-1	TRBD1	TGCGCCAGCAGCCAGGGGGGAGACACTGAAGCTTTCTTT	CASSQGGDTEAFF
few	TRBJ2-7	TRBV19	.	TGTGCCAGTAGGGAAAGGACGGAGCAGTACTTC	CASRERTEQYF
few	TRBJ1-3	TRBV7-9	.	TGTGCCAGCACCACCATTTACCAGGAGCAGACTGGAAACACCATATATTTT	CASTTIYQEQTGNTIYF
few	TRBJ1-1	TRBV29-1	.	TGCAGCGTTGAAGTTCCCCGCAGGGAGGGCACTGAAGCTTTCTTT	CSVEVPRREGTEAFF
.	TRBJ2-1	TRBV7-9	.	TGTGCCAGCAGCTTAGGGGGTCTGGCCAATGAGCAGTTCTTC	CASSLGGLANEQFF
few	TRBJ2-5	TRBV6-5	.	TGTGCCAGCAGTTCCCCGGGCCTGGGATGGGAGACCCAGTACTTC	CASSSPGLGWETQYF
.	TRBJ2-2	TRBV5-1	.	TGCGCCAGCAGCCTTGATCAGGCGAGGACCGGGGAGCTGTTTTTT	CASSLDQARTGELFF
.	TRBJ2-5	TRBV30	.	TGTGCCTGGAGTGGCAGGGGGGCTGAGACCCAGTACTTC	CAWSGRGAETQYF
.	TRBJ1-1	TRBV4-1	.	TGCGCCAGCAGCCAAGATTCGGTGAACACTGAAGCTTTCTTT	CASSQDSVNTEAFF
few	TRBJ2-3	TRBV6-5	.	TGTGCCAGCACGAACACAGATACGCAGTATTTT	CASTNTDTQYF
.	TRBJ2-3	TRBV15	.	TGTGCCACCAGCAGAGTTAAGCAGGCGGGGACGGAGTTCACAGATACGCAGTATTTT	CATSRVKQAGTEFTDTQYF
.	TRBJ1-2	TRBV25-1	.	TGTGCCAGCAGTAAAGTTGGCTACACCTTC	CASSKVGYTF